The 13 T cell receptor beta chains listed next were all sequenced from one sample in a study of blood T cell repertoires in COVID-19. Sequenced by immunoSEQ multiplex PCR; TCRdb stores in-frame clones only, minus some. Here the sample spans 200,000 to 250,000 clones, almost 85% being singletons. The specimen sequenced was PBMCs or T cells enriched from blood (not recorded which). These receptors originate from a man aged 35 to 55 who had recovered from COVID-19.

The chain couples TRBV5-1 to TRBJ2-3; 7 nucleotides align to TRBD2. The V gene end was trimmed by 0 bases and the J gene end by 0 bases; junction bases not matched to a gene: 4. The CDR3 extends over 16 amino acids. Germline V gives CDR1 SGHRS, CDR2 YFSETQ. The DNA of the CDR3 is TGCGCCAGCAGCTTGGTTTCGGGGGGAAGCACAGATACGCAGTATTTT. Translated, it gives CASSLVSGGSTDTQYF.

The chain has TRBV7-2 and TRBJ2-2; D gene uncertain. The CDR3 is 13 residues long. Germline V gene lookup returns CDR1 SGHTA and CDR2 FQGNSA. The V and J ends lost 2 bases and 6 bases respectively, with 7 bases between them. The CDR3 region is CASSLRVAGELFF. CDR3 in DNA: TGTGCCAGCAGCTTACGGGTGGCCGGGGAGCTGTTTTTT.

This chain connects TRBV30 to TRBJ2-2, with TRBD1 matching over 9 bases. This CDR3 has 11 amino acids. Germline V gives CDR1 GTSNPN, CDR2 SVGIG (reference sequence). V lost 1 base, J lost 15 bases, and 3 bases stayed unmatched. CDR3: CAWSGTGVLFF. CDR3 DNA: TGTGCCTGGAGTGGGACAGGGGTTTTGTTTTTT.

This clone was seen a few times. V usage is TRBV7-9 and J usage is TRBJ1-6; D is perhaps TRBD1 (6 bases). In germline, CDR1 is SEHNR, CDR2 FQNEAQ (reference sequence). This CDR3 has 15 residues. Trimming pared 4 bases from V and 7 bases from J, leaving 14 bases between. The CDR3 protein is CASSSSGTRNSPLHF. The CDR3 region has the DNA TGTGCCAGCAGCTCCTCCGGGACAAGGAATTCACCCCTCCACTTT. Full variable domain (outside the CDR3, taken from reference TRBV7-9 and TRBJ1-6): DTGVSQNPRHKITKRGQNVTFRCDPISEHNRLYWYRQTLGQGPEFLTYFQNEAQLEKSRLLSDRFSAERPKGSFSTLEIQRTEQGDSAMYLCASSSSGTRNSPLHFGNGTRLTVT.

This clone appeared a few times. The CDR3, as DNA: TGTGCCAGCAGCCGACTAATGTCGCAGTTCTTC. As protein: CASSRLMSQFF. V and J are TRBV2 and TRBJ2-1, with a possible D match to TRBD2 (5 bases). The germline gives CDR1 SNHLY, CDR2 FYNNEI. The CDR3 length is 11 residues. V was shortened by 6 bases and J by 12 bases, with 12 bases between the two germline ends.

V gene TRBV5-1 combines with J gene TRBJ1-1; D unclear. This CDR3 comprises 15 residues. Germline CDR1 is SGHRS and CDR2 is YFSETQ. V lost 4 bases and J 1 base, leaving 14 bases between the germline ends. The CDR3 DNA follows: TGCGCCAGCAGCGATCCTCGCCGGGGGAACACTGAAGCTTTCTTT. Its protein is CASSDPRRGNTEAFF.

The chain carries TRBV7-2 and TRBJ1-1; D is undetermined. CDR3 length equals 13 residues. Trimming stripped 1 base from V and 4 bases from J, with 7 bases between. Germline V gives CDR1 SGHTA, CDR2 FQGNSA. The CDR3 sequence: CASSLELGTEAFF. The CDR3 DNA is TGTGCCAGCAGCTTAGAACTCGGCACTGAAGCTTTCTTT.

The V call is TRBV29-1, the J call TRBJ1-1, with 8 positions matching TRBD1. Germline V CDR1 and CDR2: SQVTM, ANQGSEA. The V gene end was trimmed by 4 bases and the J gene end by 7 bases; junction bases not matched to a gene: 8. The CDR3 loop spans 13 amino acids. The CDR3 is CSVGYGQGLEAFF. The CDR3 nucleotides are TGCAGCGTTGGGTATGGACAGGGCCTTGAAGCTTTCTTT.

This sequence joins TRBV21-1 and TRBJ2-3; TRBD1 was called by the table and not checked on the DNA. TRBV21-1 is a pseudogene segment. The CDR3 is 18 amino acids. Here the CDR3 reads CASSPRPPGTGETDTQYF. The CDR3 nucleotides read TGTGCCAGCAGCCCTCGGCCGCCCGGGACAGGGGAGACAGATACGCAGTATTTT.

The chain has TRBV5-6 and TRBJ1-2; D is ambiguous. This CDR3 spans 12 amino acids. V was shortened by 5 bases and J by 8 bases, with 13 bases between the two germline ends. Germline V gives CDR1 SGHDT, CDR2 YYEEEE. In DNA form, the CDR3 reads TGTGCCAGCAGACACAGATCTCTGGGCTACACCTTC. Its protein product is CASRHRSLGYTF.

This clone was seen once. This chain links TRBV9 with TRBJ2-7; 12 nucleotides agree with TRBD1. Trimming took 6 bases from V and 4 from J; bases not matched to a gene: 5. Germline V gives CDR1 SGDLS, CDR2 YYNGEE. The CDR3 has 14 amino acids. The CDR3 here is CASNRGQGAYEQYF. Here the CDR3 DNA reads TGTGCCAGCAACCGGGGACAGGGGGCATACGAGCAGTACTTC.

CDR3 residues: CGFSGEGDIQYF. CDR3 bases: TGCGGATTTAGCGGGGAAGGGGACATTCAGTACTTC. The chain employs TRBV4-3 and TRBJ2-4; TRBD2 aligns across 8 bases. The germline gives CDR1 LGHNA, CDR2 YSLEER. This CDR3 is built from 12 residues.

The chain is built from TRBV7-9 and TRBJ2-2, with D unresolved. CDR3 length equals 11 residues. V lost 8 bases and J 3 bases, leaving 4 bases between the germline ends. CDR1 is SEHNR and CDR2 is FQNEAQ in the germline V gene (reference sequence). The chain's CDR3 is CASRYTGELFF. In DNA, the CDR3 is TGTGCCAGCCGGTACACCGGGGAGCTGTTTTTT.